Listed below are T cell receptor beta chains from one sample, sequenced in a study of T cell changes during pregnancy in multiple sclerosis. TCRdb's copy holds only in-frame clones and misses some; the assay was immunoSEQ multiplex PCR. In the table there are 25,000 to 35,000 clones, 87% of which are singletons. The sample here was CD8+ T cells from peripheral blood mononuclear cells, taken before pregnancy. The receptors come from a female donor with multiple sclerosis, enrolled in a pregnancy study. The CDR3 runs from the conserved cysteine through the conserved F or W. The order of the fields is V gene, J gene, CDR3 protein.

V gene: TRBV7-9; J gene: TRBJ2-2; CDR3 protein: CASSLSENTGELFF
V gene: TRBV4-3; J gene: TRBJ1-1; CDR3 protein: CASSQEIGTGINTEAFF
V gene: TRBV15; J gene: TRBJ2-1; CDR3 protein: CATSRSTGLEQFF
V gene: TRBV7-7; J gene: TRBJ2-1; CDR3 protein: CASSLGTGGLDEQFF
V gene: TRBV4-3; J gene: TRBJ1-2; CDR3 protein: CASSQGTGKENDYTF
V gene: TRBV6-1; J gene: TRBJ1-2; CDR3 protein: CASTIQGLHGYTF
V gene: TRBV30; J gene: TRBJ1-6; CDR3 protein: CAWIPGGDRSSYNSPLHF
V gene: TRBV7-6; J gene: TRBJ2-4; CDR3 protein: CASSLAPEENIQYF
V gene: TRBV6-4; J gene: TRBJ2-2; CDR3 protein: CASSDSGASNTGELFF
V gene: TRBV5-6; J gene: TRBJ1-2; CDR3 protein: CASSPSGFGYGYTF
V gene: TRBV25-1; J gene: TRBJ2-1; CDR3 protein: CASSVGTSGGNEQFF
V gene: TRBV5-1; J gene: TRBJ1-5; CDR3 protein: CASSEGVYQPQHF
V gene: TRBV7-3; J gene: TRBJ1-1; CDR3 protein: CASSASGLGNTEAFF
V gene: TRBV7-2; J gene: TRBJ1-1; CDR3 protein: CASSLPGQPNTEAFF
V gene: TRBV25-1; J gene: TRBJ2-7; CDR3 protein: CASSGILGGPHEQYF
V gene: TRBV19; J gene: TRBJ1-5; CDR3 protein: CASRYGRQPQHF
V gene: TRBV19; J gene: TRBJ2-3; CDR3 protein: CASSIGGTGDTQYF
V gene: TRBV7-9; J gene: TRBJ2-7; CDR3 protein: CASSLGERVTYEQYF
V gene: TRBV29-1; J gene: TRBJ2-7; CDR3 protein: CSVESGRGGYEQYF
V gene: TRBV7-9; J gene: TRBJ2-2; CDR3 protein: CASSLGTGVTGELFF
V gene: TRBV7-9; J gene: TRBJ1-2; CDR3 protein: CASSGDRDSSYGYTF
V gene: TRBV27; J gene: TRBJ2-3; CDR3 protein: CATRQGHDVTDTQYF
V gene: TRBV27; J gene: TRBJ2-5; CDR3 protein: CASSPTSGVKETQYF
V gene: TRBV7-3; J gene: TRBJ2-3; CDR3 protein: CASSSTGVGTDTQYF
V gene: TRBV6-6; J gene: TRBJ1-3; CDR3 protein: CASSYAQGHSGNTIYF
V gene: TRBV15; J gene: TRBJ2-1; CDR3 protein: CATRLAGLSSYNEQFF
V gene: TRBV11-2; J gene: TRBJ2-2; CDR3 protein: CASSPTGELFF
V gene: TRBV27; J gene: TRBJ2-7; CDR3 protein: CASKADTSSYEQYF
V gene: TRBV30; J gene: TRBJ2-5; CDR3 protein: CAWSVGGAGRETQYF
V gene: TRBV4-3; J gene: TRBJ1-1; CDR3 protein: CASSQVRGNEAFF
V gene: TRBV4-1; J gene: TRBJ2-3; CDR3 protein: CASKGSVADTQYF
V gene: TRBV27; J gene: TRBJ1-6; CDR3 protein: CASSLTGISSPLHF
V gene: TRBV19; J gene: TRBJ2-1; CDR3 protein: CASSSSGRYNEQFF